Presented here are 24 T cell receptor beta chains from one specimen sequenced in a study of T cells after yellow fever vaccination. TCRdb ran MiXCR on the 5' RACE reads and lists one entry per CDR3 protein. The data hold over 150,000 distinct CDR3 sequences, with approximately 6.7% observed a single time. Specimen: CD4+ T cells sorted from PBMCs, collected about 5 days after the first yellow fever vaccination. These receptors were taken from a man between 18 and 35 years old who received the YFV17D yellow fever vaccine.

This clonotype was found a few times. The chain joins TRBV24-1 to TRBJ2-3; the D is unclear. The V end lost 2 bases, the J end lost 2 bases, and 7 bases lay between the germline ends. The CDR3 has 14 amino acids. Germline V lookup: CDR1 KGHDR, CDR2 SFDVKD. The CDR3 loop reads CATSDSGPTDTQYF. Written as DNA, the CDR3 is TGTGCCACCAGTGATTCCGGACCCACAGATACGCAGTATTTT.

This clonotype has more than one count but fewer than ten. J is TRBJ2-3 and V is TRBV12-3 or TRBV12-4; TRBD1 might be the D (6 bases). This CDR3 has 15 residues. Trimming took 6 bases from V and 5 from J, leaving 18 bases between them. CDR3 nucleotides: TGTGCCAGCAGAAAAGATCAGGGCAGGGGAGATACGCAGTATTTT. Residues: CASRKDQGRGDTQYF.

This rearrangement joins TRBV11-2 to TRBJ1-2; TRBD1 aligns across 7 bases. Germline loops: CDR1 SGHAT, CDR2 FQNNGV. The CDR3 extends over 14 amino acids. J gave up 3 bases and V 8 bases, and 9 bases lay outside the gene matches. The CDR3 DNA reads as TGTGCCAGCCGACCCAGGGGGGGGGACTATGGCTACACCTTC. Its protein is CASRPRGGDYGYTF.

The CDR3 here is CASSHRTGTAFF. The CDR3 nucleotides read TGTGCCAGCAGCCATAGGACAGGGACTGCTTTCTTT. The genes are TRBV3-1 and TRBJ1-1; 8 bases line up with TRBD1. The CDR3 consists of 12 residues. The J segment lost 11 bases and the V segment lost 3 bases, leaving 5 bases of the junction unmatched. CDR1 is LGHDT and CDR2 is YNNKEL in the germline V gene (reference sequence).

This chain joins TRBV7-8 and TRBJ1-3; D is undetermined. V lost 1 base to trimming and J lost 0 bases, with 7 bases between them. Germline V gene sequence: CDR1 SGHVS, CDR2 FQNEAQ. The CDR3 extends over 15 amino acids. The CDR3 is CASSLETTSGNTIYF. The CDR3 coding sequence is TGTGCCAGCAGCTTAGAAACGACCTCTGGAAACACCATATATTTT.

This clonotype was seen a handful of times. The chain employs TRBV7-2 and TRBJ1-1; D remains unclear. This CDR3 is built from 12 residues. The V and J ends lost 2 bases and 5 bases respectively, with 6 bases between them. Germline CDR1 is SGHTA and CDR2 is FQGNSA. This CDR3 is CASSLTRTEAFF. The CDR3 nucleotides are TGTGCCAGCAGCTTAACTCGAACTGAAGCTTTCTTT.

This clonotype has a count of ten or more. V gene TRBV29-1 combines with J gene TRBJ2-5; TRBD2 matches at 9 bases. Germline V gene lookup returns CDR1 SQVTM and CDR2 ANQGSEA. V trimming: 4 bases; J trimming: 2 bases; junction bases outside the gene matches: 5. The CDR3 loop spans 14 amino acids. CDR3: CSVGVSGGQETQYF. In DNA form, the CDR3 reads TGCAGCGTTGGTGTCAGCGGGGGGCAAGAGACCCAGTACTTC.

Only a few counts were recorded for this clonotype. The gene calls are TRBV7-9 and TRBJ2-1, with unresolved D. The length of the CDR3 is 15 residues. Trimming shortened V by 2 bases and J by 2 bases, and 10 bases separated the two germline ends. Germline V gene lookup returns CDR1 SEHNR and CDR2 FQNEAQ (reference sequence). The CDR3 spells CASSLLTVTYNEQFF. As DNA, the CDR3 is TGTGCCAGCAGCTTACTGACGGTTACCTACAATGAGCAGTTCTTC.

This clonotype has a count of ten or more. The J gene is TRBJ1-1, the V gene TRBV5-1, with D tentatively TRBD1 (5 bases). Per germline, CDR1 SGHRS and CDR2 YFSETQ. The CDR3 contains 14 residues. Trimming shortened V by 5 bases and J by 6 bases, and 17 bases separated the two germline ends. CDR3 amino acids: CASSDVRGVAEAFF. In DNA form, the CDR3 reads TGCGCCAGCAGTGACGTGCGGGGCGTCGCTGAAGCTTTCTTT.

In its sample, this clonotype was seen many times. This chain's CDR3 is CASSRGGSGTGELFF. The DNA for the CDR3 is TGCGCCAGCAGCCGAGGAGGGTCGGGCACCGGGGAGCTGTTTTTT. V gene TRBV4-3 combines with J gene TRBJ2-2; maybe TRBD2 (6 bases). V dropped 4 bases and J dropped 4 bases, with 13 bases sitting between them. This CDR3 is built from 15 residues. The germline CDR1 and CDR2 sequences are LGHNA and YSLEER.

This sequence joins TRBV4-2 and TRBJ2-1; TRBD2 matches at 12 bases. Per germline, CDR1 LGHNA and CDR2 YNFKEQ. This CDR3 region has 19 residues. V lost 5 bases, J lost 2 bases, and 13 bases stayed unmatched. In DNA, the CDR3 is TGTGCCAGCAGCGCGACAGGGACTAGCGGGCGAATCGCCTACAATGAGCAGTTCTTC. Translating gives CASSATGTSGRIAYNEQFF.

This clonotype was seen only a few times. V is TRBV10-3 and J is TRBJ2-3, with a weak D call TRBD1 (5 bases). Trimming took 6 bases from V and 1 from J, leaving 11 bases between them. The CDR3 runs to 14 residues. The germline V gene has CDR1 ENHRY and CDR2 SYGVKD. CDR3 loop: CAIRDKGGTDTQYF. The CDR3 region has the DNA TGTGCCATCAGGGACAAAGGAGGCACAGATACGCAGTATTTT.

This clonotype was seen at least ten times. The chain employs TRBV7-9 and TRBJ2-3, with TRBD2 matching over 7 bases. The CDR3 totals 15 residues. The V and J ends lost 2 bases and 2 bases, in that order; junction bases with no gene match: 4. CDR1 and CDR2 (germline): SEHNR, FQNEAQ (reference sequence). The CDR3 region has the DNA TGTGCCAGCAGCTTAAGGGAGGGGCCCACAGATACGCAGTATTTT. It specifies CASSLREGPTDTQYF.

This clonotype was observed a few times. This chain links TRBV6-1 with TRBJ2-7; D tentatively reads TRBD1 or TRBD2 (5 bases each). Germline V gene data show CDR1 as MNHNS and CDR2 as SASEGT. The CDR3 consists of 14 residues. V lost 6 bases and J lost 0, with 12 bases in between. DNA of the CDR3: TGTGCCAGCAGCACCCCAGGGAGCTCCTACGAGCAGTACGTC. Amino acids: CASSTPGSSYEQYV.

This clonotype turned up a few times. The rearrangement joins TRBV7-8 to TRBJ2-7, with no clear D. Trimming stripped 0 bases from V and 5 bases from J, with 14 bases between. The CDR3 runs 15 residues. Germline CDR1 SGHVS, CDR2 FQNEAQ. CDR3 in amino acids: CASSLAPPRADEQYV. The CDR3 DNA reads TGTGCCAGCAGCTTAGCCCCCCCAAGGGCTGACGAGCAGTACGTC.

This clonotype was counted at least ten times. The V call is TRBV5-1, the J call TRBJ2-7; the D call may be TRBD1 or TRBD2 (5 bases each). V was shortened by 4 bases and J by 4 bases, with 15 bases between the two germline ends. Per the germline V gene, CDR1 is SGHRS and CDR2 is YFSETQ. This CDR3 is built from 14 residues. The DNA of the CDR3 is TGCGCCAGCAGCCCGTACGGGACCGAGTACGAGCAGTACTTC. It encodes CASSPYGTEYEQYF.

There are many counts of this clonotype. The V and J genes are TRBV10-3 and TRBJ2-5; 7 bases fit TRBD1. Germline V gene sequence: CDR1 ENHRY, CDR2 SYGVKD. V was clipped by 4 bases and J by 2 bases; unmatched bases: 4. The CDR3 consists of 14 residues. The CDR3 DNA follows: TGTGCCATCAGTGTCCGGACAGGACAAGAGACCCAGTACTTC. Translation gives CAISVRTGQETQYF.

This clonotype was counted between two and nine times. The V gene is TRBV5-1, the J gene TRBJ2-5; D possibly matches TRBD1 or TRBD2 (6 bases each). The germline gives CDR1 SGHRS, CDR2 YFSETQ. The CDR3 is 14 residues long. Trimming took 1 base from V and 5 from J, leaving 12 bases between them. CDR3 nucleotide sequence: TGCGCCAGCAGCTTGCCCGGGGGCAGTGAGACCCAGTACTTC. Encoded protein: CASSLPGGSETQYF.

This clonotype turned up a few times. V is TRBV5-6 and J is TRBJ1-4; D remains ambiguous. The V end was cut by 3 bases, the J end by 4 bases, with 7 bases between. Germline values: CDR1 SGHDT, CDR2 YYEEEE. CDR3 size: 13 residues. The CDR3 nucleotides read TGTGCCAGCAGCTCCGGCTTTAATGAAAAACTGTTTTTT. It encodes CASSSGFNEKLFF.

The chain recombines TRBV7-2 with TRBJ1-5; 9 bases agree with TRBD1. From germline, CDR1 is SGHTA and CDR2 FQGNSA. The CDR3 has 15 residues. The V gene end was trimmed by 6 bases and the J gene end by 6 bases; junction bases not matched to a gene: 9. CDR3 bases: TGTGCCAGCAGTTTAAATACAGGGGGCTTTCAGCCCCAGCATTTT. Amino acid sequence: CASSLNTGGFQPQHF.

This clonotype was picked up many times. The rearrangement uses TRBV29-1 and TRBJ2-5; D gene unclear. The germline V gene encodes CDR1 SQVTM and CDR2 ANQGSEA. Trimming left V 6 bases short and J 1 base short, with 6 bases between. The CDR3 spans 11 residues. The DNA of the CDR3 is TGCAGCGTGCGAAGCCAAGAGACCCAGTACTTC. Its translation: CSVRSQETQYF.

The chain carries TRBV5-1 and TRBJ2-1, with D possibly matching TRBD2 (6 bases). The CDR3 is made up of 16 amino acids. Germline CDR1 is SGHRS and CDR2 is YFSETQ. V gave up 5 bases and J gave up 4 bases, with 19 bases separating them. As DNA, the CDR3 is TGCGCCAGCAGTATGATCGCGGGGTCTAGGTACAATGAGCAGTTCTTC. Residues: CASSMIAGSRYNEQFF.

This clonotype has ten or more counts. The V and J genes are TRBV5-1 and TRBJ2-3; a possible D gene is TRBD1 (5 bases). V lost 1 base to trimming and J lost 4 bases, with 16 bases between them. CDR1 is SGHRS, CDR2 YFSETQ, per germline. CDR3 length: 16 amino acids. The CDR3 loop is CASSLISAGMADTQYF. The CDR3 bases are TGCGCCAGCAGCTTGATCTCGGCAGGGATGGCAGATACGCAGTATTTT.

This clonotype was found a few times. The rearrangement uses TRBV6-1 and TRBJ1-5; TRBD1 aligns across 7 bases. V was clipped by 5 bases and J by 7 bases; unmatched bases: 11. The germline gives CDR1 MNHNS, CDR2 SASEGT. The CDR3 totals 15 residues. The CDR3 reads CASSLTWDSLQPQHF. The CDR3 DNA is TGTGCCAGCAGTCTGACCTGGGACAGTCTACAGCCCCAGCATTTT.